The present T cell receptor (beta chain) was sequenced within a study of blood T cell repertoires in COVID-19. Whole-study context: The United States, Italy and Spain supplied acute and convalescent COVID-19 samples. The analysed material was cDNA or gDNA that came from T cells, B-cell-depleted T cells, or PBMCs.

Study processing details: Scientists estimated how many nucleated cells there were by amplifying reference gene primers. Measured with immunoSEQ multiplex PCR; TCRdb has only the in-frame clones, and not every one. The V and J calls and clone size were taken over from that table, and D and trimming were inferred from the DNA. The table has hundreds of thousands of clones, 80% to 90% seen once; the top ten hold 2.5% to 3%. V lost 1 base, J lost 6 bases, and 6 bases stayed unmatched. Germline CDR1 is SGHRS and CDR2 is YFSETQ. This CDR3 is built from 15 residues. Sample: peripheral blood. This clonotype was sampled from a woman between 40 and 55 years old with active or convalescent COVID-19. This rearrangement joins TRBV5-1 to TRBJ2-2, with TRBD2 identical over 7 bases. The CDR3 sequence: CASSLLSGVAGELFF. The CDR3, as DNA: TGCGCCAGCAGCTTGCTCAGCGGGGTTGCCGGGGAGCTGTTTTTT.